Below are 15 T cell receptor beta chains sequenced from a single sample in a study of T cell repertoires in cytomegalovirus infection. Antigen specificity for these receptors is unknown. TCRdb processed the reads anew with MiXCR; each CDR3 protein has one entry. Counted here are roughly 500,000 distinct CDR3 sequences, 30% to 40% occurring once; the ten biggest clones make up 15% to 20%. Material: cultured PBMCs, obtained from culture after CMV antigen stimulation. These receptors all stem from a human donor in good health (CMV status not recorded). Some clones in this sample may be carry-over from other donors' samples.

This clonotype was detected many times. V and J are TRBV12-3 or TRBV12-4 and TRBJ1-1; 7 bases fit TRBD1. The CDR3 runs to 18 residues. The V and J ends lost 4 bases and 4 bases, in that order; junction bases with no gene match: 18. CDR3 nucleotides: TGTGCCAGCAGTTACCGGCGGGGGACAGCGAAGATCGGCACTGAAGCTTTCTTT. Residues: CASSYRRGTAKIGTEAFF.

V is TRBV11-2 and J is TRBJ2-3, with TRBD2 identical over 7 bases. The CDR3 extends over 17 amino acids. With V trimmed by 0 bases and J by 5 bases, 11 bases remained unmatched. Germline-derived CDR1 and CDR2 are SGHAT and FQNNGV. CDR3 nucleotide sequence: TGTGCCAGCAGCTTAGAGGGAGGGCCGTTGACGGGAGATACGCAGTATTTT. Translating it yields CASSLEGGPLTGDTQYF.

At least ten counts were recorded for this clonotype. The chain carries TRBV7-2 and TRBJ2-2, with a weak D call TRBD1 (6 bases). V was trimmed by 0 bases and J by 6 bases, leaving 11 bases between them. The CDR3 sequence is 15 residues long. CDR1 is SGHTA and CDR2 is FQGNSA in the germline V gene. The CDR3 bases are TGTGCCAGCAGCTTAGCAGGCAGGGGTTCCGGGGAGCTGTTTTTT. Protein sequence: CASSLAGRGSGELFF.

This clonotype has at least ten counts. The CDR3 reads CASSFRLALEQFF. The CDR3 DNA is TGTGCCAGCAGCTTTAGACTAGCTCTTGAGCAGTTCTTC. This chain links TRBV7-8 with TRBJ2-1; 7 nucleotides agree with TRBD2. This CDR3 contains 13 residues. Germline V gene lookup returns CDR1 SGHVS and CDR2 FQNEAQ. Losses at the gene ends were 3 bases for V and 9 bases for J; bases not matched to a gene: 5.

The chain is built from TRBV4-3 and TRBJ2-1; 14 bases map to TRBD2. V lost 4 bases to trimming and J lost 6 bases; unmatched junction nucleotides: 14. Germline V gene sequence: CDR1 LGHNA, CDR2 YSLEER. The CDR3 consists of 19 residues. The CDR3 sequence: CASSPGTSGSRPERNEQFF. The CDR3 DNA reads as TGCGCCAGCAGCCCCGGGACTAGCGGGAGCCGACCGGAACGCAATGAGCAGTTCTTC.

This clonotype has a count of ten or more. The genes are TRBV7-9 and TRBJ2-1; TRBD2 aligns across 7 bases. The germline V gene has CDR1 SEHNR and CDR2 FQNEAQ (reference sequence). This CDR3 comprises 16 residues. Germline trimming cut 1 base from V and 5 bases from J; bases unmatched to any gene: 8. The CDR3 sequence is CASSLVSGTMDNEQFF. The CDR3 coding sequence is TGTGCCAGCAGCTTAGTTTCCGGGACTATGGACAATGAGCAGTTCTTC.

This clonotype was recorded a few times. The V call is TRBV27, the J call TRBJ1-2, with D possibly matching TRBD1 (6 bases). Deletions cut 2 bases from V and 4 bases from J, with 26 bases between. Germline-derived CDR1 and CDR2 are MNHEY and SMNVEV (reference sequence). The CDR3 is made up of 19 amino acids. The CDR3 coding sequence is TGTGCCAGCAGTTTACATCGGTCAGGGGACCTCCTTCGCTTCTATGGCTACACCTTC. Its protein product is CASSLHRSGDLLRFYGYTF.

Ten or more counts support this clonotype. V gene TRBV7-2 combines with J gene TRBJ2-3; 8 nucleotides align to TRBD2. V lost 1 base to trimming and J lost 6 bases; unmatched junction nucleotides: 3. The CDR3 extends over 14 amino acids. Germline values: CDR1 SGHTA, CDR2 FQGNSA. Here the CDR3 DNA reads TGTGCCAGCAGCTTAGGACTAGCGCGCGATACGCAGTATTTT. Translated, it gives CASSLGLARDTQYF.

This clonotype was counted only a few times. This chain links TRBV19 with TRBJ1-5, with a tentative D call TRBD1 (6 bases). Germline CDR1 LNHDA, CDR2 SQIVND (reference sequence). The CDR3 is made up of 16 amino acids. V gave up 6 bases and J gave up 0 bases, with 15 bases separating them. The CDR3 is CASRHIRGNSNQPQHF. In DNA form, the CDR3 reads TGTGCCAGTAGACATATCAGGGGAAATAGCAATCAGCCCCAGCATTTT.

The rearrangement links TRBV19 to TRBJ2-1; a weak D match, TRBD2 (5 bases). Germline loops: CDR1 LNHDA, CDR2 SQIVND (reference sequence). The CDR3 sequence is 15 residues long. The V end lost 4 bases, the J end lost 0 bases, and 10 bases lay between the germline ends. The CDR3 sequence is CASSTTGSSYNEQFF. CDR3 nucleotide sequence: TGTGCCAGTAGTACGACGGGGAGCTCCTACAATGAGCAGTTCTTC.

This clonotype was observed a handful of times. This sequence joins TRBV20-1 and TRBJ1-2; D remains unclear. There are 16 residues in the CDR3. CDR1 is DFQATT and CDR2 is SNEGSKA in the germline V gene (reference sequence). With 0 bases removed from V and 1 base from J, the gap between germline ends came to 15 bases. In nucleotides, the CDR3 is TGCAGTGCTAGAGACGTGGGGAGAACCCTTAACTATGGCTACACCTTC. Protein product: CSARDVGRTLNYGYTF.

The chain is built from TRBV6-5 and TRBJ2-4, with D unclear. Germline CDR1 reads MNHEY; CDR2 reads SVGAGI. This CDR3 is built from 16 residues. Between the trimmed V and J ends, which lost 0 bases and 0 bases, there was a span of 9 bases. In DNA, the CDR3 is TGTGCCAGCAGTTACTCTGAGCTAATAGCCAAAAACATTCAGTACTTC. It encodes CASSYSELIAKNIQYF.

J is TRBJ1-2 and V is TRBV10-3, with unresolved D. The CDR3 is 13 amino acids. With 11 bases removed from V and 8 bases from J, the gap between germline ends came to 21 bases. Germline V gives CDR1 ENHRY, CDR2 SYGVKD. CDR3 region: CASSVVFREGYTF. CDR3 in DNA: TGTGCCTCCTCCGTGGTATTTCGGGAGGGCTACACCTTC.

Many counts were recorded for this clonotype. J is TRBJ1-2 and V is TRBV4-3, with D possibly TRBD1 on 5 matching bases. This CDR3 region has 14 residues. Germline CDR1 reads LGHNA; CDR2 reads YSLEER. V lost 3 bases, J lost 2 bases, and 10 bases lay in between. The CDR3 protein is CASSQARENYGYTF. Here the CDR3 DNA reads TGCGCCAGCAGCCAGGCCAGGGAGAACTATGGCTACACCTTC.

This clonotype was picked up a small number of times. CDR3 protein: CASRVASGRSNEQFF. The CDR3 region has the DNA TGTGCCAGCAGGGTCGCATCGGGCCGCTCCAATGAGCAGTTCTTC. The chain is built from TRBV12-3 or TRBV12-4 and TRBJ2-1; no definite D call. V lost 6 bases to trimming and J lost 6 bases, with 18 bases between them. The CDR3 sequence is 15 residues long.